This is a list of T cell receptor beta chains from one sample in a study of CD8+CD57+ T cells in acquired aplastic anemia. One entry per CDR3 protein, called by TCRdb with MiXCR from the reads. This sample carries 150,000 to 200,000 distinct CDR3 sequences, approximately 48% of them seen once, and the ten largest clones take over 7.5%. Sequenced material: sorted CD4+, CD8+, or CD8+CD57+ T cells (not recorded which) from PBMCs. The source is a human donor with aplastic anemia. CDR3s include the opening cysteine and the closing phenylalanine or tryptophan. D genes are given only for firm matches. Clone size is stated in some rows and not others, as once, few, many or a class when expanded.

TGTGCCACCCAGGGGCCGAACACTGAAGCTTTCTTT	CATQGPNTEAFF	TRBJ1-1	TRBV2	.	.
TGTGCCAGTGGACAGGGCAATCAGCCCCAGCATTTT	CASGQGNQPQHF	TRBJ1-5	TRBV2	.	TRBD1
TGTGCCAGCAGCGTAGCGGGACAGGTATTAACCGGGGAGCTGTTTTTT	CASSVAGQVLTGELFF	TRBJ2-2	TRBV9	.	TRBD1
TGTGCCAGCAGCGTGGACACCGGGACCGACCCCTTGGATACGCAGTATTTT	CASSVDTGTDPLDTQYF	TRBJ2-3	TRBV9	many	.
TGTGCCAGCAGTGAATACAAATACAATGAGCAGTTCTTC	CASSEYKYNEQFF	TRBJ2-1	TRBV25-1	many	.
TGTGCCAGCAGCTTAGTCGTAGCGGGGGGGCCCGGCGCAGATACGCAGTATTTT	CASSLVVAGGPGADTQYF	TRBJ2-3	TRBV11-2	.	TRBD2
TGTGCCACTTTAGACAGGGTCGCAGGAAACACCATATATTTT	CATLDRVAGNTIYF	TRBJ1-3	TRBV6-1	many	TRBD1
TGTGCCAGCAGCGTGTCATGGAGGGGTGGGAATGAGCAGTTCTTC	CASSVSWRGGNEQFF	TRBJ2-1	TRBV9	.	.
TGTGCCAGTACCCGTGGGGAAGCGCACACTGAAGCTTTCTTT	CASTRGEAHTEAFF	TRBJ1-1	TRBV25-1	.	.
TGTGCCAGCTCACCGAGTTTCTACGAGCAGTACTTC	CASSPSFYEQYF	TRBJ2-7	TRBV2	.	.
TGTGCCAGCAGTCGAGGAATTAGCACAGATACGCAGTATTTT	CASSRGISTDTQYF	TRBJ2-3	TRBV14	.	.
TGTGCCACCAGTGGCAGGGGATCTGGGGCCAACGTCCTGACTTTC	CATSGRGSGANVLTF	TRBJ2-6	TRBV24-1	.	.
TGCAGTGCTAGGAGACAGCATAATTCACCCCTCCACTTT	CSARRQHNSPLHF	TRBJ1-6	TRBV20-1	.	.
TGTGCCAGCGGAACAGGGGACAGGGACAATGAGCAGTTCTTC	CASGTGDRDNEQFF	TRBJ2-1	TRBV11-2	many	TRBD1
TGCGCCAGCGGCTTGGGTGTAGCTAGCGAGCCCACCGAGACCCAGTACTTC	CASGLGVASEPTETQYF	TRBJ2-5	TRBV5-1	few	.
TGTGCCACCAGTGACCCAGGTTATGGCTACACCTTC	CATSDPGYGYTF	TRBJ1-2	TRBV24-1	few	.
TGTGCCAGCAGCGGGGACGGGTTCTATGGCTACACCTTC	CASSGDGFYGYTF	TRBJ1-2	TRBV7-9	.	.
TGTGCCTGGAGAGGGAACAGGGGGGGCACTGAAGCTTTCTTT	CAWRGNRGGTEAFF	TRBJ1-1	TRBV30	few	TRBD1
TGTGCCAGCTCACCCACACCGAACACTGAAGCTTTCTTT	CASSPTPNTEAFF	TRBJ1-1	TRBV10-1	.	.
TGTGCCAGCAGCTTGGGACAGGACCCCCTTTTTAGCGGGAGAACCCAAATTGGATACAATGAGCAGTTCTTC	CASSLGQDPLFSGRTQIGYNEQFF	TRBJ2-1	TRBV5-4	.	TRBD2
TGTGCCAGCAGTGAAGGGACACCAAGCAATCAGCCCCAGCATTTT	CASSEGTPSNQPQHF	TRBJ1-5	TRBV2	.	.
TGTGCCAGCAGTCTTAAGTCCGGCTACGAGCAGTACTTC	CASSLKSGYEQYF	TRBJ2-7	TRBV12-3/TRBV12-4	many	.
TGTGCCAGCAGTGAGAACACTGAGGGGGGGAACGAGCAGTACTTC	CASSENTEGGNEQYF	TRBJ2-7	TRBV6-1	.	.
TGCAGTGCTAGAGAGGGACAGCATAGCAATCAGCCCCAGCATTTT	CSAREGQHSNQPQHF	TRBJ1-5	TRBV20-1	few	TRBD1
TGCAGCGTTGCATACAGGGGGAACCTAAGCTCTGGGGCCAACGTCCTGACTTTC	CSVAYRGNLSSGANVLTF	TRBJ2-6	TRBV29-1	many	TRBD1
TGTGCCAGCAGTGAGTGGGGGGTAGACTACGAGCAGTACTTC	CASSEWGVDYEQYF	TRBJ2-7	TRBV2	once	.
TGTGCCAGCAGCGGGACTAGCGGGCGCCAAGAGACCCAGTACTTC	CASSGTSGRQETQYF	TRBJ2-5	TRBV5-6	.	TRBD2
TGTGCCAGCAGTGCTAGAGTCCGGACTAGTCATACAGATACGCAGTATTTT	CASSARVRTSHTDTQYF	TRBJ2-3	TRBV25-1	.	TRBD2
TGTGCCATCAGTGAGTCTCAAGCGGGAGTTGAGGAGCAGTACTTC	CAISESQAGVEEQYF	TRBJ2-7	TRBV10-3	.	TRBD2
TGTGCCAGTACCCCGTTGAGCGGAAGCTCCTACGAGCAGTACTTC	CASTPLSGSSYEQYF	TRBJ2-7	TRBV19	.	.
TGTGCCAGCAGCGCCTGGACAGGCTCTGGAAACACCATATATTTT	CASSAWTGSGNTIYF	TRBJ1-3	TRBV7-2	.	TRBD1
TGCACCAGCAGCTTGGCGGGGGGGTATAATGAAAAACTGTTTTTT	CTSSLAGGYNEKLFF	TRBJ1-4	TRBV5-1	.	.
TGTGCCAGCAGTCGTAACATAGCGGGGCTTTTAGAGACCCAGTACTTC	CASSRNIAGLLETQYF	TRBJ2-5	TRBV11-3	.	TRBD2
TGTGCCACCAGCAGAGATCCTTCCCAGGGGGCCTACGAGCAGTACTTC	CATSRDPSQGAYEQYF	TRBJ2-7	TRBV15	.	TRBD1
TGTGCCTGGAACACCCTCTGGACCCATGGCTACACCTTC	CAWNTLWTHGYTF	TRBJ1-2	TRBV30	.	.
TGTGCCAGCAGGCGGGGGCGGGGTGACAATGAGCAGTTCTTC	CASRRGRGDNEQFF	TRBJ2-1	TRBV27	.	.
TGTGCTAGTGGTCCCCCTGTGGGGAAATGGGAGACCCAGTACTTC	CASGPPVGKWETQYF	TRBJ2-5	TRBV12-5	few	.
TGTGCCAGCAGCGGGACTAGCGGGGGAGAGACCCAGTACTTC	CASSGTSGGETQYF	TRBJ2-5	TRBV7-9	.	TRBD2
TGTGCCAGTAGCAGCGGGAGGGCCGAGTTCTATGAGCAGTTCTTC	CASSSGRAEFYEQFF	TRBJ2-1	TRBV19	many	TRBD2
TGTGCCACCAGCAGTGGGACAGGGGGCAGCTATGAGCAGTTCTTC	CATSSGTGGSYEQFF	TRBJ2-1	TRBV15	few	TRBD1
TGCAGTGGTCCTCTAGCGGGAGCCACAGATACGCAGTATTTT	CSGPLAGATDTQYF	TRBJ2-3	TRBV29-1	.	TRBD2
TGTGCCAGTAGTACGGCCCAGGAACAGCCCCAGCATTTT	CASSTAQEQPQHF	TRBJ1-5	TRBV19	.	.
TGTGCCAGCAATAGAAGGGGTCAGGGAGATTCACCCCTCCACTTT	CASNRRGQGDSPLHF	TRBJ1-6	TRBV2	.	.
TGTGCCAGCAGCCAACGCAGGGTCTCCTACGAGCAGTACTTC	CASSQRRVSYEQYF	TRBJ2-7	TRBV3-1	many	.
TGTGCCACACGAGCCGGGGAAGGCTACACCTTC	CATRAGEGYTF	TRBJ1-2	TRBV19	.	.
TGTGCCAGCAGCTTCCGCCAGGGGCGAATAGAGACCCAGTACTTC	CASSFRQGRIETQYF	TRBJ2-5	TRBV7-9	.	.